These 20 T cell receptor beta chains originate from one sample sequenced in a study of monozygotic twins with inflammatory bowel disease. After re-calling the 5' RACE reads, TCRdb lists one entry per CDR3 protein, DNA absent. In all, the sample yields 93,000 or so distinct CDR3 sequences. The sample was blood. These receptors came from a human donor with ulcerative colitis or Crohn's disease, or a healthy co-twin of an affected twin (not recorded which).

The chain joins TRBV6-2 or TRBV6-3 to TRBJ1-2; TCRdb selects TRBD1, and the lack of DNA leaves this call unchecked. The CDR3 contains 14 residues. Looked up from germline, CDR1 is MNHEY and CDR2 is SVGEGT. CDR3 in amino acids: CASRPIDRTYGYTF.

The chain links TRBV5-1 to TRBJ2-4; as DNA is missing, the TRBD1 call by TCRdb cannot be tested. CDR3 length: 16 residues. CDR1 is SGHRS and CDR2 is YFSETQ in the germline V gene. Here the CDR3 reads CASSLRQGASKNIQYF.

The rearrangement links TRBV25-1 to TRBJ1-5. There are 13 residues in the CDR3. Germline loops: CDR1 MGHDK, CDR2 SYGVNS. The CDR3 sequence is CARRPLFDQPQHF.

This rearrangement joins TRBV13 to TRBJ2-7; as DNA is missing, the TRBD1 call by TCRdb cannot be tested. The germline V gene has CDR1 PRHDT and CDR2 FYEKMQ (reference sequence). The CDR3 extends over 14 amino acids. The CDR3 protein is CASSTVGGPYEQYF.

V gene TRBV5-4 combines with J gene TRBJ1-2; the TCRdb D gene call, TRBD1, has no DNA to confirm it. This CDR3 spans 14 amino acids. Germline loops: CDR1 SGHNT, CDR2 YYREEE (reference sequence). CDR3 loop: CASSLGTGAYGYTF.

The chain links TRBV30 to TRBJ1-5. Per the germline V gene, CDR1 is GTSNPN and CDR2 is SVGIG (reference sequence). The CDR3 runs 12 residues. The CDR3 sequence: CAWNRVNQPQHF.

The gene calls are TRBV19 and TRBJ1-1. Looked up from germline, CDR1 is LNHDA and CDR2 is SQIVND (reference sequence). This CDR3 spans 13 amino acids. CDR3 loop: CASSKPGITEAFF.

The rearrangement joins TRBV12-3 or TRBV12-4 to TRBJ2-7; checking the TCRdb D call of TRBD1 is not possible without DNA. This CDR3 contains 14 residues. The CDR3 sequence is CASSPSGTAYEQYF.

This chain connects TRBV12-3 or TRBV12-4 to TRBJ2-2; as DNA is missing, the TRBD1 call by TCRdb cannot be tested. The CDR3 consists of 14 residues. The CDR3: CASSPGSDTGELFF.

CDR3 loop: CATVDVDPKSNEQFF. The rearrangement joins TRBV5-8 to TRBJ2-1. Per the germline V gene, CDR1 is SGHTS and CDR2 is YDEGEE. The CDR3 spans 15 residues.

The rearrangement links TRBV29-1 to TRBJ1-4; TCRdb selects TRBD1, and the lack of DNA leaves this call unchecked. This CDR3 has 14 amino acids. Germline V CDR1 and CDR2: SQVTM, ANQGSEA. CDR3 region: CSVASAGAGEKLFF.

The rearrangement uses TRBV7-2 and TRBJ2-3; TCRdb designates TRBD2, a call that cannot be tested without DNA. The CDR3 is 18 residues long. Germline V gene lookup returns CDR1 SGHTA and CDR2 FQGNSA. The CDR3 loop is CASSLGRDSGRITDTQYF. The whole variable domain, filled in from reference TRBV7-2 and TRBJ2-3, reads GAGVSQSPSNKVTEKGKDVELRCDPISGHTALYWYRQSLGQGLEFLIYFQGNSAPDKSGLPSDRFSAERTGGSVSTLTIQRTQQEDSAVYLCASSLGRDSGRITDTQYFGPGTRLTVL.

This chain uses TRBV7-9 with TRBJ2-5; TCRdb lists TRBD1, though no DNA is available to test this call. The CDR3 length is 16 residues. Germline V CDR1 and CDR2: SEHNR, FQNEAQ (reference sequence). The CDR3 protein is CASSLYGGIEMETQYF. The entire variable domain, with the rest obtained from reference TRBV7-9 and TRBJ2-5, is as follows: DTGVSQNPRHKITKRGQNVTFRCDPISEHNRLYWYRQTLGQGPEFLTYFQNEAQLEKSRLLSDRFSAERPKGSFSTLEIQRTEQGDSAMYLCASSLYGGIEMETQYFGPGTRLLVL.

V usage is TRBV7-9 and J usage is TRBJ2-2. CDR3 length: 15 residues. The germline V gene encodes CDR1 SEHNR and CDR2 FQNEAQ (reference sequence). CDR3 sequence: CASSTAKFYTGELFF.

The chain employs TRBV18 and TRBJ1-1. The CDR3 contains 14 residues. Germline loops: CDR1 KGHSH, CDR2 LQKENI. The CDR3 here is CASSPEIMNTEAFF.

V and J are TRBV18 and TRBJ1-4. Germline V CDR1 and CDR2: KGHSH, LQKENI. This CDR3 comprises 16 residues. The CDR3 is CASSPSDGATNEKLFF.

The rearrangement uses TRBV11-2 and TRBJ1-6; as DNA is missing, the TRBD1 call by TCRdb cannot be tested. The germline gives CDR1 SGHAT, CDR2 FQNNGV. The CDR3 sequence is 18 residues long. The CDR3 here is CASSSKDRGISYNSPLHF.

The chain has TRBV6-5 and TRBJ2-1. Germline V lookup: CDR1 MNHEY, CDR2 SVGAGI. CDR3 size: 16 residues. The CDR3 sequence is CASSYSSGVAYNEQFF.

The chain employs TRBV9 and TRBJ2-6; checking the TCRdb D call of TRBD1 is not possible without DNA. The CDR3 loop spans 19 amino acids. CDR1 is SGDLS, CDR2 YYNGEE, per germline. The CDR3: CASSYSGTSRLGGANVLTF.

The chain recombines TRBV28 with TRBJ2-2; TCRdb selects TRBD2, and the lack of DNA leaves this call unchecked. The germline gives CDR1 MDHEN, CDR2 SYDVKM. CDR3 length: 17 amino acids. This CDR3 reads CASSFIWLAGNTGELFF.